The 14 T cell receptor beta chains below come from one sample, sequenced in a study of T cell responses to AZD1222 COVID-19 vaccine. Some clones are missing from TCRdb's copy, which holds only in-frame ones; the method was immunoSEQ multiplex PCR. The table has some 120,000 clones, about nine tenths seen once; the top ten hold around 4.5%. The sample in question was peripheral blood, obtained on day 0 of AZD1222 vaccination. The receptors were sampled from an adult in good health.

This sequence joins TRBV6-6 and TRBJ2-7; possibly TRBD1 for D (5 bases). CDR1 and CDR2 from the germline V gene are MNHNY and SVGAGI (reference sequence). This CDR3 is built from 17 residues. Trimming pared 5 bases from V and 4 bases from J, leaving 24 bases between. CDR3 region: CASSPRLDSRKMYEQYF. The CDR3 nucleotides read TGTGCCAGCAGTCCCCGACTCGACAGCAGAAAGATGTACGAGCAGTACTTC.

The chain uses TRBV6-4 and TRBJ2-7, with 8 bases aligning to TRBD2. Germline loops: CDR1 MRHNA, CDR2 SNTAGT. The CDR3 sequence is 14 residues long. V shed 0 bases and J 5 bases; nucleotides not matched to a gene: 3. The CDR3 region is CASSDSAGAHEQYF. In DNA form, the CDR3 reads TGTGCCAGCAGTGACTCAGCGGGAGCCCACGAGCAGTACTTC.

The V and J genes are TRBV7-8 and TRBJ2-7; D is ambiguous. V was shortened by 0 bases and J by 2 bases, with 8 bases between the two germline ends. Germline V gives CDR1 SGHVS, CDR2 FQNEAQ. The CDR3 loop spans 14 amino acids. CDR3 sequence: CASSLAGSTYEQYF. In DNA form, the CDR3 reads TGTGCCAGCAGCTTAGCGGGCAGTACCTACGAGCAGTACTTC.

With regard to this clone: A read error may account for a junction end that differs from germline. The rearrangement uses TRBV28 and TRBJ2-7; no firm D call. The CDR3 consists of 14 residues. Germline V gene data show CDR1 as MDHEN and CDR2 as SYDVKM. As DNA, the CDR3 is TGTGCCAGCACCTCCCCGACGGGCTCCAACGAGCAGTACTTC. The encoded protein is CASTSPTGSNEQYF.

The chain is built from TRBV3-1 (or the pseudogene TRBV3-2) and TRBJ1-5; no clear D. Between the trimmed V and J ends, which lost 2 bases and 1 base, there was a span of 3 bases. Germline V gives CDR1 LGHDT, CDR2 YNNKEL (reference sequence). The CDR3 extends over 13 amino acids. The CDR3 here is CASSQYSNQPQHF. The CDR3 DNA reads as TGTGCCAGCAGCCAATACAGCAATCAGCCCCAGCATTTT.

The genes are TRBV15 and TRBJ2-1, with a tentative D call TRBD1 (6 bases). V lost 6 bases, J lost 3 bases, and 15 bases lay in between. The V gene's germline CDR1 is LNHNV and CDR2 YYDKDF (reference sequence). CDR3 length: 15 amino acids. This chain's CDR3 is CATREERQVYNEQFF. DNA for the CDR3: TGTGCCACCAGAGAGGAGCGACAGGTCTACAATGAGCAGTTCTTC.

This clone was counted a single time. The CDR3 loop is CASSDSRRGFYGYTF. The CDR3 nucleotides read TGTGCCAGCAGTGACTCAAGGAGGGGTTTCTATGGCTACACCTTC. The V call is TRBV6-4, the J call TRBJ1-2; D might be TRBD1 (5 bases). V was pared by 0 bases and J by 4 bases, with 12 bases between. Germline CDR1 MRHNA, CDR2 SNTAGT. The CDR3 is 15 residues long.

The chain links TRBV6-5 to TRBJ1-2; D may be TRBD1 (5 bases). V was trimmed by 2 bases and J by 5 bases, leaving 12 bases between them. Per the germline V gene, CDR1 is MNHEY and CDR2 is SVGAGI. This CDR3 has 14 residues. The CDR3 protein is CASSYGGTGYGYTF. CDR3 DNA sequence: TGTGCCAGCAGTTACGGGGGGACTGGATATGGCTACACCTTC.

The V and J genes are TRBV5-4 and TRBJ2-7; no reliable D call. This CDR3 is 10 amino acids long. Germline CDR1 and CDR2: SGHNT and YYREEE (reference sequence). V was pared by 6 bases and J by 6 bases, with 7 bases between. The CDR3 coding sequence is TGTGCCAGCACCCCTCTCGAGCAGTACTTC. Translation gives CASTPLEQYF. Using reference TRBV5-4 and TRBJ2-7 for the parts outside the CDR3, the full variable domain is ETGVTQSPTHLIKTRGQQVTLRCSSQSGHNTVSWYQQALGQGPQFIFQYYREEENGRGNFPPRFSGLQFPNYSSELNVNALELDDSALYLCASTPLEQYFGPGTRLTVT.

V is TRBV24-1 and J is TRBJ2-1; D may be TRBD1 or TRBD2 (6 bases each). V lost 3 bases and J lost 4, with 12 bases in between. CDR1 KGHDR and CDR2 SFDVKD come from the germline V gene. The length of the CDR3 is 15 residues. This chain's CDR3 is CATSDGGRGYNEQFF. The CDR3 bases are TGTGCCACCAGTGATGGGGGGCGGGGTTACAATGAGCAGTTCTTC.

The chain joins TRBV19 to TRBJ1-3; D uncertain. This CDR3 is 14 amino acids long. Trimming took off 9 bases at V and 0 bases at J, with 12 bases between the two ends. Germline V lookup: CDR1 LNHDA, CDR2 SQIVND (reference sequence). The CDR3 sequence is CASTPDNSGNTIYF. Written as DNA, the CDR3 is TGTGCCAGCACCCCTGACAACTCTGGAAACACCATATATTTT. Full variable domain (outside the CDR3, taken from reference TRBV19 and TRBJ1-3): DGGITQSPKYLFRKEGQNVTLSCEQNLNHDAMYWYRQDPGQGLRLIYYSQIVNDFQKGDIAEGYSVSREKKESFPLTVTSAQKNPTAFYLCASTPDNSGNTIYFGEGSWLTVV.

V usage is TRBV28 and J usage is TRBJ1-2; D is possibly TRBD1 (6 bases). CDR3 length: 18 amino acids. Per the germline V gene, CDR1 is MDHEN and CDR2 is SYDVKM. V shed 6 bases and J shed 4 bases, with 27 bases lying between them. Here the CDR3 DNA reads TGTGCCAGCAGCCCCGTGGTGGGGTGGACAACACAGGGCTATGGCTACACCTTC. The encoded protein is CASSPVVGWTTQGYGYTF.

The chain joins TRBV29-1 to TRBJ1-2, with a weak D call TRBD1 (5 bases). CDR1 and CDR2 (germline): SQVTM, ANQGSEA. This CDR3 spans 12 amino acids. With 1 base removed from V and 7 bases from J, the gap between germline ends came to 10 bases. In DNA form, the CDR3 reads TGCAGCGTTGAAGTCGGGAGGGGTGGCTACACCTTC. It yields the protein CSVEVGRGGYTF.

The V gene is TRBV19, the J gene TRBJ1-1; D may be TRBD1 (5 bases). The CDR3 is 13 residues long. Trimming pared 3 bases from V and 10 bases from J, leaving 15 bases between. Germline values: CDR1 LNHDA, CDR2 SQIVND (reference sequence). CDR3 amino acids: CASSIDSPRGAFF. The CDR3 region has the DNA TGTGCCAGTAGTATCGATTCACCTAGGGGAGCTTTCTTT.